The T cell receptor (beta chain) under discussion was sequenced for a study of T cell responses to AZD1222 COVID-19 vaccine. Findings and caveats of the study: Among vaccine-associated CD4 TCRs, coverage spanned spike, with dominance at 160-218 and 743-854. Samples come after the peak T cell response, not at day 14. Nearly half of spike-specific TCRs reportedly go after variant regions that carry no mutations.

The CDR3 consists of 12 residues. The ends were cut back, 3 bases at V and 6 bases at J, with 9 bases in the middle. Per germline, CDR1 LNHDA and CDR2 SQIVND (reference sequence). Analyses pooled second doses at about 4 or about 12 weeks. Only in-frame clones appear in the TCRdb table, and some are missing; sequencing was by immunoSEQ multiplex PCR. Counted here are tens of thousands of clones, 80% to 90% occurring once; the ten biggest clones make up about 10%. Of note for this clone: Its antigen is not identified.

Sequencing was performed on peripheral blood, taken 28 days after the second AZD1222 dose. V usage is TRBV19 and J usage is TRBJ2-7, with D maybe TRBD2 (5 bases). The clonotype originates from an adult who received the AZD1222 COVID-19 vaccine. CDR3 DNA: TGTGCCAGTAGTATGTTCAGCGGCGAGCAGTACTTC. Its translation is CASSMFSGEQYF. The entire variable domain, with the rest obtained from reference TRBV19 and TRBJ2-7, is as follows: DGGITQSPKYLFRKEGQNVTLSCEQNLNHDAMYWYRQDPGQGLRLIYYSQIVNDFQKGDIAEGYSVSREKKESFPLTVTSAQKNPTAFYLCASSMFSGEQYFGPGTRLTVT.